This is a list of T cell receptor beta chains from one sample in a study of blood T cell repertoires in COVID-19. The table came from immunoSEQ multiplex PCR; TCRdb's copy has only in-frame clones and leaves some out. The table lists a few hundred thousand clones, around four fifths of them singletons, with about 4.3% in the top ten. Sequencing was done on a sample of peripheral blood. The receptor set was obtained from a man between 60 and 75 years old who had recovered from COVID-19. Each CDR3 is given with its conserved first and last residue. Expanded clones get a size class; other rows say once, few or many, or leave the size out.

abundance: .; v_gene: TRBV4-1; CDR3aa: CASSQGGGDQPQHF
abundance: .; v_gene: TRBV14; CDR3aa: CASSRIGQGASTNEKLFF
abundance: .; v_gene: TRBV6-5; CDR3aa: CATRTTLRDTQYF
abundance: .; v_gene: TRBV9; CDR3aa: CASSVALTLARTDTQYF
abundance: .; v_gene: TRBV5-8; CDR3aa: CASSLTLPGANVLTF
abundance: .; v_gene: TRBV19; CDR3aa: CASSPIGTGGLLHEQYF
abundance: .; v_gene: TRBV19; CDR3aa: CASSRTGTGEGYGYTF
abundance: few; v_gene: TRBV2; CDR3aa: CASSEGQFQETQYF
abundance: once; v_gene: TRBV19; CDR3aa: CASIDEPGQNWNQPQHF
abundance: .; v_gene: TRBV6-2/TRBV6-3; CDR3aa: CASSYSVTSNYGYTF
abundance: .; v_gene: TRBV28; CDR3aa: CASSFSTGGYEQYF
abundance: .; v_gene: TRBV2; CDR3aa: CASSVGSSGNTIYF
abundance: many; v_gene: TRBV4-1; CDR3aa: CASSQRDRVGNTIYF
abundance: .; v_gene: TRBV10-2; CDR3aa: CASTALGQGANTIYF
abundance: .; v_gene: TRBV5-1; CDR3aa: CASSPQLDGEKYF
abundance: .; v_gene: TRBV7-9; CDR3aa: CASSLAGGYEQYF
abundance: few; v_gene: TRBV5-1; CDR3aa: CASHESSYEQYF
abundance: .; v_gene: TRBV9; CDR3aa: CASSLQTGIADNSPLHF
abundance: .; v_gene: TRBV5-1; CDR3aa: CASSLRQGVKTQYF
abundance: few; v_gene: TRBV2; CDR3aa: CASSGGERNSPLHF
abundance: .; v_gene: TRBV14; CDR3aa: CASSHRPNQPQHF
abundance: .; v_gene: TRBV27; CDR3aa: CASSLGSSGSPLHF
abundance: many; v_gene: TRBV7-6; CDR3aa: CASSLLGRFTGELFF
abundance: few; v_gene: TRBV28; CDR3aa: CASRGVAGDSSYNEQFF
abundance: .; v_gene: TRBV9; CDR3aa: CASSVEGITGELFF
abundance: .; v_gene: TRBV6-1; CDR3aa: CASSESSGAKETQYF
abundance: .; v_gene: TRBV6-5; CDR3aa: CASSLSDTEAFF
abundance: once; v_gene: TRBV2; CDR3aa: CASSAARGNTIYF
abundance: .; v_gene: TRBV18; CDR3aa: CASSPQGPASGNTGELFF
abundance: .; v_gene: TRBV29-1; CDR3aa: CSVGPLRLIAGRTPDYNEQFF
abundance: .; v_gene: TRBV28; CDR3aa: CASRYLGRDANEKLFF
abundance: few; v_gene: TRBV7-9; CDR3aa: CASSLGGGLSYEQYF
abundance: .; v_gene: TRBV6-1; CDR3aa: CASSEASWFYTF
abundance: .; v_gene: TRBV6-1; CDR3aa: CASSEVTGTGVNTIYF
abundance: once; v_gene: TRBV4-2; CDR3aa: CASSQTRDTDESQYF
abundance: .; v_gene: TRBV3-1/TRBV3-2; CDR3aa: CASSQSGFSYNEQFF
abundance: .; v_gene: TRBV11-3; CDR3aa: CASSLREGSYNEQFF
abundance: once; v_gene: TRBV6-1; CDR3aa: CASSETGAGYNEQFF
abundance: .; v_gene: TRBV7-9; CDR3aa: CASSLEAGAAEQYF
abundance: .; v_gene: TRBV6-5; CDR3aa: CASSLVQGWGEKLFF
abundance: once; v_gene: TRBV4-2; CDR3aa: CASSPGRKGTGELFF
abundance: .; v_gene: TRBV30; CDR3aa: CAWSVVGAYNEQFF
abundance: once; v_gene: TRBV11-2; CDR3aa: CASRRVAGASYEQYF
abundance: .; v_gene: TRBV9; CDR3aa: CASSAETSPRQGPNTEAFF
abundance: once; v_gene: TRBV7-2; CDR3aa: CAIPQGVETYEQYF
abundance: .; v_gene: TRBV2; CDR3aa: CASSYRRQGNSGANVLTF
abundance: .; v_gene: TRBV11-2; CDR3aa: CASSPDRGRDQPQHF
abundance: few; v_gene: TRBV15; CDR3aa: CATSRVVTGGYGYTF
abundance: .; v_gene: TRBV18; CDR3aa: CASSTKRISSTDTQYF
abundance: .; v_gene: TRBV5-4; CDR3aa: CASSFGGGTDTQYF